Below are 32 T cell receptor beta chains sequenced from a single sample in a study of T cell repertoires in ileal Crohn's disease. Time point of the sample: proximal margin of the surgical specimen (macroscopically non-inflamed). Some clones are missing from TCRdb's copy, which holds only in-frame ones; the method was immunoSEQ multiplex PCR. This table has thousands of clones, around 70% appearing once. Sequencing was carried out using ileal tissue. All receptors derive from an adult with Crohn's disease.

This chain links TRBV21-1 with TRBJ1-1; the DNA was not used to check the table's D call, TRBD1. TRBV21-1 is noted as a pseudogene. The CDR3 has 20 residues. As DNA, the CDR3 is TGTGCCAGTCTCCCCCGACCGAGGCGGGACAGGGGGCGCGGGGACACTGAAGCTTTCTTT. Protein: CASLPRPRRDRGRGDTEAFF.

This clone was seen once. The chain recombines TRBV6-5 with TRBJ2-7; 10 bases map to TRBD1. The CDR3 covers 14 residues. Germline CDR1 MNHEY, CDR2 SVGAGI. V shed 7 bases and J 6 bases; nucleotides not matched to a gene: 9. CDR3 residues: CASTPPGTGVEQYF. CDR3 coding DNA: TGTGCCAGCACCCCGCCCGGGACAGGGGTCGAGCAGTACTTC.

This chain's CDR3 is CTPNQPQHF. The CDR3 nucleotides are TGCACCCCTAATCAGCCCCAGCATTTT. This rearrangement joins TRBV20-1 to TRBJ1-5; the D is unclear. The CDR3 loop spans 9 amino acids. Germline CDR1 is DFQATT and CDR2 is SNEGSKA (reference sequence).

V gene TRBV28 combines with J gene TRBJ1-1; D is ambiguous. Germline CDR1 MDHEN, CDR2 SYDVKM. V was trimmed by 1 base and J by 9 bases, leaving 9 bases between them. This CDR3 contains 12 residues. CDR3 sequence reads: CASSLLTDKAFF. The CDR3 DNA sequence: TGTGCCAGCAGTTTATTAACAGATAAAGCTTTCTTT.

The V call is TRBV29-1, the J call TRBJ2-1; D tentatively fits TRBD1 or TRBD2 (5 bases each). CDR1 is SQVTM, CDR2 ANQGSEA, per germline. Trimming removed 5 bases from V and 4 bases from J, with 15 bases in between. The CDR3 covers 14 residues. The CDR3 protein is CSVPGTAFYNEQFF. The CDR3 bases are TGCAGCGTTCCCGGGACGGCTTTTTACAATGAGCAGTTCTTC.

The chain employs TRBV7-3 and TRBJ2-3; the match to TRBD2 covers 8 bases. Germline V lookup: CDR1 SGHTA, CDR2 FQGTGA. The CDR3 has 17 residues. The V and J ends lost 2 bases and 1 base, in that order; junction bases with no gene match: 8. This chain's CDR3 is CASSLYEAGGRTDTQYF. The CDR3 DNA sequence: TGTGCCAGCAGCTTATACGAGGCGGGAGGACGCACAGATACGCAGTATTTT.

The genes are TRBV7-2 and TRBJ2-7; maybe TRBD2 (6 bases). This CDR3 is 14 amino acids long. Trimming left V 3 bases short and J 2 bases short, with 11 bases between. Looked up from germline, CDR1 is SGHTA and CDR2 is FQGNSA. The CDR3 bases are TGTGCCAGCAGCTTGGGGGGAGGCCCCTACGAGCAGTACTTC. Protein: CASSLGGGPYEQYF.

The chain is built from TRBV5-1 and TRBJ1-3; D unresolved. The germline gives CDR1 SGHRS, CDR2 YFSETQ. V dropped 4 bases and J dropped 3 bases, with 14 bases sitting between them. The CDR3 is 15 amino acids. The CDR3 coding sequence is TGCGCCAGCAGCCTTTCACCGGGAGTTGGAAACACCATATATTTT. Its translation: CASSLSPGVGNTIYF.

The V call is TRBV14, the J call TRBJ2-2, with D perhaps TRBD1 (5 bases). V lost 4 bases and J lost 3, with 18 bases in between. In germline, CDR1 is SGHDN, CDR2 FVKESK. The CDR3 is 17 amino acids. The CDR3: CASSRNPIGHYTGELFF. In DNA form, the CDR3 reads TGTGCCAGCAGCCGAAACCCCATTGGACACTACACCGGGGAGCTGTTTTTT.

The chain couples TRBV5-1 to TRBJ1-2; D is undetermined. Trimming took 0 bases from V and 0 from J, leaving 9 bases between them. The CDR3 runs to 15 residues. CDR1 is SGHRS, CDR2 YFSETQ, per germline. In DNA form, the CDR3 reads TGCGCCAGCAGCTTGGCCGGAGGGACTAACTATGGCTACACCTTC. This sequence encodes CASSLAGGTNYGYTF.

The chain joins TRBV6-1 to TRBJ1-2; D gene uncertain. Trimming removed 7 bases at V and 4 bases at J, with 10 bases between. CDR3 length: 12 amino acids. From germline, CDR1 is MNHNS and CDR2 SASEGT. The CDR3, as DNA: TGTGCCAGCATGGGCACAACCTATGGCTACACCTTC. Translating it yields CASMGTTYGYTF.

The CDR3 coding sequence is TGTGCCAGCAGCTTCGCAGGGAGCAACACTGAAGCTTTCTTT. It specifies CASSFAGSNTEAFF. The chain recombines TRBV7-9 with TRBJ1-1, with D possibly being TRBD1 (5 bases). Germline CDR1 reads SEHNR; CDR2 reads FQNEAQ (reference sequence). The CDR3 runs to 14 residues. V lost 3 bases and J lost 2, with 10 bases in between.

The rearrangement joins TRBV27 to TRBJ2-1; 7 bases align to TRBD2. Germline CDR1 MNHEY, CDR2 SMNVEV (reference sequence). Trimming cost V 3 bases and J 5 bases; bases outside gene matches: 7. The CDR3 consists of 15 residues. Here the CDR3 DNA reads TGTGCCAGCAGTTTTGGTAGCGGGCCTCACAATGAGCAGTTCTTC. It codes for CASSFGSGPHNEQFF.

This clone appeared once. The CDR3 nucleotides are TGTGCCAGCAGCTCAGGGACTAGCGGGAGGTCGACGACACGGGAGCTGTTTTTT. Translating it yields CASSSGTSGRSTTRELFF. The V gene is TRBV7-2, the J gene TRBJ2-2; 15 nucleotides align to TRBD2. Germline V CDR1 and CDR2: SGHTA, FQGNSA. The CDR3 runs 18 residues. J gave up 9 bases and V 4 bases, and 12 bases lay outside the gene matches.

This chain connects TRBV5-1 to TRBJ2-7, with 9 bases that match TRBD2. This CDR3 comprises 15 residues. V lost 4 bases, J lost 3 bases, and 8 bases stayed unmatched. CDR1 and CDR2 from the germline V gene are SGHRS and YFSETQ. CDR3 amino acids: CASSLGTSPDYEQYF. As DNA, the CDR3 is TGCGCCAGCAGCCTTGGGACTAGCCCAGACTACGAGCAGTACTTC. The complete variable domain, with remaining parts taken from reference TRBV5-1 and TRBJ2-7, reads KAGVTQTPRYLIKTRGQQVTLSCSPISGHRSVSWYQQTPGQGLQFLFEYFSETQRNKGNFPGRFSGRQFSNSRSEMNVSTLELGDSALYLCASSLGTSPDYEQYFGPGTRLTVT.

This clone was observed a few times. The V and J genes are TRBV7-9 and TRBJ1-1; D not certain. Germline-derived CDR1 and CDR2 are SEHNR and FQNEAQ (reference sequence). The CDR3 runs 13 residues. Trimming stripped 3 bases from V and 0 bases from J, with 5 bases between. CDR3 sequence (DNA): TGTGCCAGCAGCTTCAGCATGAACACTGAAGCTTTCTTT. This sequence encodes CASSFSMNTEAFF.

As to this clone: This sample includes further DNA sequences coding for the same CDR3. The J gene is TRBJ1-1, the V gene TRBV6-5; a possible D gene is TRBD1 (6 bases). The V gene's germline CDR1 is MNHEY and CDR2 SVGAGI. V gave up 2 bases and J gave up 5 bases, with 9 bases separating them. The CDR3 spans 13 residues. The CDR3 bases are TGTGCCAGCAGTTACGAGGGGGGAACTGAAGCTTTCTTT. Its protein product is CASSYEGGTEAFF.

This clone was picked up one time. This chain connects TRBV7-2 to TRBJ2-2; maybe TRBD2 (6 bases). V was trimmed by 3 bases and J by 5 bases, leaving 19 bases between them. In germline, CDR1 is SGHTA, CDR2 FQGNSA. There are 17 residues in the CDR3. The CDR3 spells CASSFVERVRGTGELFF. CDR3 nucleotide sequence: TGTGCCAGCAGCTTCGTGGAGCGGGTTCGAGGGACCGGGGAGCTGTTTTTT.

This clone was observed a handful of times. The rearrangement links TRBV7-9 to TRBJ2-7; D may be TRBD1 (6 bases). The CDR3 is 13 amino acids. The germline CDR1 and CDR2 sequences are SEHNR and FQNEAQ (reference sequence). V lost 8 bases and J lost 4, with 15 bases in between. CDR3 region: CASDDRQGYEQYF. CDR3 coding DNA: TGTGCCAGCGACGATCGGCAGGGGTACGAGCAGTACTTC.

This clone was seen a handful of times. The chain has TRBV10-3 and TRBJ2-7, with 16 bases matching TRBD2. The CDR3 sequence is 18 residues long. In germline, CDR1 is ENHRY, CDR2 SYGVKD. The ends lost 0 bases at V and 4 bases at J; junction bases unmatched: 6. The chain's CDR3 is CAISESGTSGRAAYEQYF. The CDR3 nucleotides are TGTGCCATCAGTGAGTCCGGGACTAGCGGGAGGGCGGCGTACGAGCAGTACTTC.

The table lists this clone with a few counts. The V and J genes are TRBV5-3 and TRBJ1-2; a weak D match, TRBD1 (6 bases). TRBV5-3 is an ORF; its function is uncertain. Trimming shortened V by 5 bases and J by 6 bases, and 26 bases separated the two germline ends. CDR3 length: 17 amino acids. CDR3 amino acids: CARSQRMVQGGGHGYTF. CDR3 in DNA: TGTGCCAGAAGTCAAAGGATGGTGCAGGGAGGGGGGCATGGCTACACCTTC.

The CDR3 DNA follows: TGCGCCAGCAGCCAAGAGGCTAACACTGAAGCTTTCTTT. It specifies CASSQEANTEAFF. This chain uses TRBV4-1 with TRBJ1-1; D not certain. V gave up 0 bases and J gave up 2 bases, with 4 bases separating them. CDR1 and CDR2 from the germline V gene are MGHRA and YSYEKL. There are 13 residues in the CDR3.

The rearrangement links TRBV19 to TRBJ2-3; 8 bases are a match to TRBD1. Trimming at V came to 2 bases and at J to 4 bases, leaving 8 bases not matched to a gene. Per the germline V gene, CDR1 is LNHDA and CDR2 is SQIVND (reference sequence). The CDR3 covers 16 residues. The CDR3 region is CASSITGGRLPDTQYF. The CDR3 DNA reads TGTGCCAGTAGTATAACAGGGGGAAGGCTCCCAGATACGCAGTATTTT.

The CDR3 is CAIGQNTGELFF. The CDR3 region has the DNA TGTGCCATCGGACAGAACACCGGGGAGCTGTTTTTT. The chain has TRBV10-3 and TRBJ2-2; D is possibly TRBD1 (5 bases). Germline CDR1 ENHRY, CDR2 SYGVKD. The V gene lost 8 bases and the J gene lost 1 base, with 5 bases spanning the gap. This CDR3 is built from 12 residues.

V usage is TRBV4-1 and J usage is TRBJ2-2; D call uncertain. Deletions cut 8 bases from V and 2 bases from J, with 9 bases between. The CDR3 is made up of 13 amino acids. CDR1 is MGHRA, CDR2 YSYEKL, per germline. For the CDR3, the DNA is TGCGCCAGCGGTTCGTCTAACACCGGGGAGCTGTTTTTT. Amino acids: CASGSSNTGELFF.

DNA for the CDR3: TGTGCCATCAGTGAAACTCGCTTCTACGAGCAGTACTTC. It yields the protein CAISETRFYEQYF. V usage is TRBV10-3 and J usage is TRBJ2-7; no firm D call. Trimming pared 3 bases from V and 3 bases from J, leaving 9 bases between. Germline V gene sequence: CDR1 ENHRY, CDR2 SYGVKD. The CDR3 length is 13 residues.

This chain links TRBV5-4 with TRBJ2-3; 15 nucleotides line up with TRBD2. J was trimmed by 0 bases and V by 2 bases; bases with no gene match: 4. In germline, CDR1 is SGHNT, CDR2 YYREEE (reference sequence). CDR3 size: 18 residues. The CDR3 DNA reads TGTGCCAGCAGCTTTGGACTAGCGGGAGGGTATAGCACAGATACGCAGTATTTT. It encodes CASSFGLAGGYSTDTQYF.

This clone was seen a few times. This same CDR3 is encoded by further DNA sequences in the sample. The chain joins TRBV6-4 to TRBJ2-2; unclear D gene. The CDR3 extends over 12 amino acids. Trimming took off 5 bases at V and 4 bases at J, with 5 bases between the two ends. Germline loops: CDR1 MRHNA, CDR2 SNTAGT. This CDR3 is CASSTATGELFF. The CDR3 DNA is TGTGCCAGCAGTACAGCCACCGGGGAGCTGTTTTTT.

This clone was observed once. The chain uses TRBV11-2 and TRBJ1-2, with D tentatively TRBD1 (6 bases). The germline CDR1 and CDR2 sequences are SGHAT and FQNNGV. The CDR3 has 16 amino acids. Trimming left V 0 bases short and J 4 bases short, with 15 bases between. The CDR3 DNA sequence: TGTGCCAGCAGCTTAGATCGAGTGGGGGCAGGCTATGGCTACACCTTC. Amino acid sequence: CASSLDRVGAGYGYTF.

In this sample, this clone is large (0.1 to 1%). The chain is built from TRBV7-3 and TRBJ1-1, with D possibly matching TRBD1 (5 bases). CDR3 length: 13 amino acids. Germline values: CDR1 SGHTA, CDR2 FQGTGA. V lost 0 bases, J lost 4 bases, and 6 bases lay in between. The CDR3 DNA reads TGTGCCAGCAGCTTAACCGGGACCACTGAAGCTTTCTTT. Translation gives CASSLTGTTEAFF.

The table lists this clone with a few counts. The V gene is TRBV4-3, the J gene TRBJ2-6, with D possibly being TRBD2 (7 bases). Germline-derived CDR1 and CDR2 are LGHNA and YSLEER. The length of the CDR3 is 18 residues. With 0 bases removed from V and 4 bases from J, the gap between germline ends came to 16 bases. Here the CDR3 DNA reads TGCGCCAGCAGCCAAGAACCAGGGGCGGGGGCCGGGGCCAACGTCCTGACTTTC. It is translated as CASSQEPGAGAGANVLTF.

The chain uses TRBV9 and TRBJ1-4; 12 positions agree with TRBD1. The V segment lost 3 bases and the J segment 4 bases; nucleotides outside the gene matches: 10. Germline V CDR1 and CDR2: SGDLS, YYNGEE. The CDR3 runs 18 residues. This CDR3 is CASSGVRDRGLLNEKLFF. In nucleotides, the CDR3 is TGTGCCAGCAGCGGTGTCCGGGACAGGGGGCTCCTTAATGAAAAACTGTTTTTT.